The next 16 T cell receptor beta chains were all read from a single sample in a study of cytomegalovirus exposure and HLA in healthy donors. PCR primers comprised 60 Vbeta and 13 Jbeta primers. Clones were read by immunoSEQ multiplex PCR, and TCRdb kept only the in-frame ones, dropping some. In the table there are 280,000 or so clones, 70% to 90% of which are singletons. The sequenced material came from PBMCs. The receptors here all came from a woman younger than 35 in good health and CMV-seronegative.

The chain carries TRBV6-5 and TRBJ1-2, with D maybe TRBD1 (6 bases). There are 15 residues in the CDR3. Germline V gene sequence: CDR1 MNHEY, CDR2 SVGAGI. The V end was cut by 10 bases, the J end by 1 base, with 19 bases between. Here the CDR3 DNA reads TGTGCCAACTTATCACGTGACAGGCGTAACTATGGCTACACCTTC. Translated, it gives CANLSRDRRNYGYTF.

This rearrangement joins TRBV5-4 to TRBJ1-3, with D unclear. With 3 bases removed from V and 2 bases from J, the gap between germline ends came to 12 bases. The CDR3 is 15 amino acids. Germline CDR1 reads SGHNT; CDR2 reads YYREEE (reference sequence). The CDR3 DNA is TGTGCCAGCAGCTCCGGGGTTGATGCTGGAAACACCATATATTTT. It encodes CASSSGVDAGNTIYF.

This chain connects TRBV2 to TRBJ2-7; perhaps TRBD2 as D (6 bases). Germline V gene data show CDR1 as SNHLY and CDR2 as FYNNEI. CDR3 size: 16 residues. V gave up 5 bases and J gave up 5 bases, with 22 bases separating them. The CDR3 sequence: CASSLRDSRAGNEQYF. CDR3 nucleotides: TGTGCCAGCAGTCTCCGGGACTCCCGGGCGGGTAACGAGCAGTACTTC.

V is TRBV2 and J is TRBJ1-2; D unresolved. The CDR3 extends over 18 amino acids. CDR1 SNHLY and CDR2 FYNNEI come from the germline V gene. V was trimmed by 3 bases and J by 3 bases, leaving 23 bases between them. CDR3 sequence: CASSDVGSGMPVDYGYTF. The CDR3 bases are TGTGCCAGCAGTGACGTGGGGTCGGGGATGCCAGTTGACTATGGCTACACCTTC.

The chain is built from TRBV7-2 and TRBJ1-3, with TRBD1 identical over 9 bases. With 5 bases clipped from V and 1 base from J, the junction kept 9 bases outside the gene matches. Germline lookup yields CDR1 SGHTA and CDR2 FQGNSA. The CDR3 has 17 residues. The CDR3 spells CASSRRTGARSGNTIYF. DNA of the CDR3: TGTGCCAGCAGCCGTCGGACAGGGGCGAGATCTGGAAACACCATATATTTT.

The gene calls are TRBV9 and TRBJ2-7, with 7 bases that match TRBD1. V lost 4 bases to trimming and J lost 5 bases; unmatched junction nucleotides: 9. The CDR3 is 14 residues long. Germline V CDR1 and CDR2: SGDLS, YYNGEE. DNA for the CDR3: TGTGCCAGCAGCCATGGGCTCGACAGGGACGAGCAGTACTTC. Amino acid sequence: CASSHGLDRDEQYF.

The chain joins TRBV5-1 to TRBJ1-5; D is ambiguous. This CDR3 is built from 14 residues. Trimming stripped 5 bases from V and 1 base from J, with 10 bases between. Germline CDR1 reads SGHRS; CDR2 reads YFSETQ. In DNA, the CDR3 is TGCGCCAGCAGTGAGGGAGGGAGCAATCAGCCCCAGCATTTT. It codes for CASSEGGSNQPQHF.

CDR3 protein: CASSLGRVDNEQFF. CDR3 nucleotides: TGTGCCAGCAGCTTAGGCCGGGTCGACAATGAGCAGTTCTTC. V gene TRBV7-2 combines with J gene TRBJ2-1; D ambiguous. Germline assignment: CDR1 SGHTA and CDR2 FQGNSA. This CDR3 comprises 14 residues. With 1 base removed from V and 5 bases from J, the gap between germline ends came to 9 bases.

This clone is a singleton in its sample. The rearrangement joins TRBV2 to TRBJ2-1, with a weak D call TRBD1 (5 bases). The V end lost 4 bases, the J end lost 1 base, and 14 bases lay between the germline ends. This CDR3 has 16 residues. CDR1 is SNHLY, CDR2 FYNNEI, per germline. CDR3 in amino acids: CASSVGAEHSYNEQFF. The CDR3 nucleotides read TGTGCCAGCAGTGTAGGGGCAGAACATTCCTACAATGAGCAGTTCTTC.

J is TRBJ2-1 and V is TRBV2; 12 nucleotides agree with TRBD2. The length of the CDR3 is 22 residues. Germline CDR1 SNHLY, CDR2 FYNNEI. The V and J ends lost 4 bases and 0 bases, in that order; junction bases with no gene match: 19. The CDR3, as DNA: TGTGCCAGCAGTGTCTGGGGTTGGAGGGCTAGCGGGGGGGTGAGCTCCTACAATGAGCAGTTCTTC. Translation: CASSVWGWRASGGVSSYNEQFF.

V is TRBV6-6 and J is TRBJ2-6; D remains unclear. CDR1 and CDR2 (germline): MNHNY, SVGAGI (reference sequence). Trimming left V 6 bases short and J 4 bases short, with 10 bases between. This CDR3 region has 14 residues. CDR3 coding DNA: TGTGCCAGCAGGATCCTCGGGGGGGCCAACGTCCTGACTTTC. It specifies CASRILGGANVLTF.

The chain recombines TRBV5-1 with TRBJ2-7, with 7 bases matching TRBD2. Germline V gene data show CDR1 as SGHRS and CDR2 as YFSETQ. The trim removed 8 bases at V and 3 bases at J, leaving 2 bases unmatched. CDR3 size: 11 residues. Here the CDR3 DNA reads TGCGCCAGGGGGGGGGACTACGAGCAGTACTTC. The encoded protein is CARGGDYEQYF.

CDR3: CASRGQGARGYTF. As DNA, the CDR3 is TGTGCCAGCAGGGGACAGGGGGCGCGCGGCTACACCTTC. This chain uses TRBV6-5 with TRBJ1-2; TRBD1 aligns across 12 bases. Germline values: CDR1 MNHEY, CDR2 SVGAGI. The CDR3 runs to 13 residues. V lost 6 bases to trimming and J lost 8 bases; unmatched junction nucleotides: 4.

This chain joins TRBV5-1 and TRBJ1-1; D perhaps matches TRBD1 (6 bases). The CDR3 extends over 15 amino acids. Trimming took 4 bases from V and 4 from J, leaving 17 bases between them. Germline lookup yields CDR1 SGHRS and CDR2 YFSETQ. For the CDR3, the DNA is TGCGCCAGCAGCCTAAACGGGGGAGGGGGCACTGAAGCTTTCTTT. Protein: CASSLNGGGGTEAFF.

The chain employs TRBV7-2 and TRBJ2-7, with 12 bases identical to TRBD2. The CDR3 spans 15 residues. The germline V gene has CDR1 SGHTA and CDR2 FQGNSA. The trim removed 4 bases at V and 0 bases at J, leaving 1 base unmatched. CDR3 region: CASSSTSGGSYEQYF. As DNA, the CDR3 is TGTGCCAGCAGCTCGACTAGCGGGGGCTCCTACGAGCAGTACTTC.

The rearrangement links TRBV2 to TRBJ2-5, with a tentative D call TRBD2 (6 bases). Trimming pared 7 bases from V and 13 bases from J, leaving 25 bases between. This CDR3 region has 14 residues. CDR1 SNHLY and CDR2 FYNNEI come from the germline V gene. The CDR3 is CASKAGTQSLSGYF. CDR3 sequence (DNA): TGTGCCAGCAAAGCCGGGACTCAGTCTTTGTCTGGGTACTTC.